This TCR beta chain was retrieved from a study of blood T cell repertoires in COVID-19. Germline V lookup: CDR1 SGHRS, CDR2 YFSETQ. This CDR3 region has 17 residues. The germline V and J ends were trimmed by 3 bases and 2 bases, with 21 bases remaining between them. TCRdb's copy holds only in-frame clones and misses some; the assay was immunoSEQ multiplex PCR. The sample contains hundreds of thousands of clones, roughly 90% of which appear only once. This TCR was recovered from a woman between 18 and 29 years old with acute COVID-19. Sequenced: PBMCs or T cells enriched from blood (not recorded which). The chain combines TRBV5-1 with TRBJ2-7, with unresolved D. CDR3 coding DNA: TGCGCCAGCAGCTCCAGTTACCATTGGCAGAATCCCTACGAGCAGTACTTC. It encodes CASSSSYHWQNPYEQYF.